The next 2 T cell receptor beta chains were all read from a single sample in a study of blood T cell repertoires in COVID-19. Produced via immunoSEQ multiplex PCR; TCRdb's table is partial and in-frame only. The sample has fewer than 500,000 clones; approximately 90% are singletons. Sequenced: PBMCs or T cells enriched from blood (not recorded which). These receptors were collected from a woman aged 18-35 years who had recovered from COVID-19.

The rearrangement uses TRBV6-5 and TRBJ2-7; the D gene is possibly TRBD1 (6 bases). Germline V gene lookup returns CDR1 MNHEY and CDR2 SVGAGI. The germline V and J ends were trimmed by 6 bases and 2 bases, with 14 bases remaining between them. There are 14 residues in the CDR3. CDR3 DNA sequence: TGTGCCAGCAGGGAGACAGGCCGGGCCTACGAGCAGTACTTC. Translation gives CASRETGRAYEQYF.

The rearrangement links TRBV18 to TRBJ1-3, with a weak D call TRBD1 (6 bases). Germline V gene lookup returns CDR1 KGHSH and CDR2 LQKENI. The CDR3 length is 13 residues. The V end was cut by 5 bases, the J end by 8 bases, with 13 bases between. In DNA form, the CDR3 reads TGTGCCAGCTCAGTCGACAGGCGTGACACCATATATTTT. As protein: CASSVDRRDTIYF.